What follows describes a single T cell receptor (beta chain). Its antigen is not known. TCR templates, around 100,000 per sample, were assayed. The protocol was immunoSEQ multiplex PCR, while the TCRdb copy is restricted to in-frame clones and leaves out a portion. The sample records approximately 94,000 clones, around 97% being singletons. This record comes from a study of siplizumab effects on memory and regulatory T cells. General study points: Roughly 75-95% of proliferating clones (CD4+ or CD8+) could not be assigned a naive or memory phenotype. Where siplizumab was present, mappable alloreactive CD4+ clones averaged about 70% Treg-derived, compared with less than 35% in controls. Contribution to the alloresponse seemed major for naive T cells, which also seemed more diverse than memory cells.

Germline trimming cut 5 bases from V and 4 bases from J; bases unmatched to any gene: 2. Germline lookup yields CDR1 SGHVS and CDR2 FNYEAQ. This CDR3 has 14 residues. The sequenced material came from naive CD4+ T cells sorted from blood. This receptor was obtained from a human donor in good health. The chain employs TRBV7-6 and TRBJ1-4; 9 bases are shared with TRBD1. The CDR3 reads CASSQGQGNEKLFF. The CDR3 coding sequence is TGTGCCAGCAGCCAGGGACAGGGTAATGAAAAACTGTTTTTT.